The T cell receptor beta chain described here comes from a study of blood T cell repertoires in COVID-19. Study overall: Sites across the United States, Italy and Spain contributed samples from acute and convalescent COVID-19. Nucleic acid was either cDNA or gDNA, and it came from T cells, B-cell-depleted T cells, or PBMCs.

All recovered Cohort 3 donors got two negative PCRs, got clearance, or saw symptom resolution. Deletions cut 6 bases from V and 0 bases from J, with 20 bases between. Germline V gene data show CDR1 as GTSNPN and CDR2 as SVGIG (reference sequence). The CDR3 is 17 amino acids. Study processing details: Reference gene primer amplification in the assay estimated nucleated cell counts. Assay used: immunoSEQ multiplex PCR; TCRdb lists only in-frame clones, some missing. V, J and clone size derive from that table, while D and trimming were established from the DNA sequence. Of fewer than 500,000 clones in the sample, 80% to 90% were seen once.

The sequencing sample was made of PBMCs or T cells enriched from blood (not recorded which). This receptor was identified in a man aged 30 to 45 who had recovered from COVID-19. This sequence joins TRBV30 and TRBJ2-2; TRBD2 might be the D (5 bases). CDR3 sequence: CACVEIFGISNTGELFF. The CDR3 DNA is TGTGCCTGTGTGGAGATTTTCGGGATATCGAACACCGGGGAGCTGTTTTTT. The variable domain in full, completed from reference TRBV30 and TRBJ2-2, reads SQTIHQWPATLVQPVGSPLSLECTVEGTSNPNLYWYRQAAGRGLQLLFYSVGIGQISSEVPQNLSASRPQDRQFILSSKKLLLSDSGFYLCACVEIFGISNTGELFFGEGSRLTVL.